This TCR beta chain was recovered during a study of cytomegalovirus exposure and HLA in healthy donors. The wider study: The same platform was used for the roughly 120 validation repertoires as for the approximately 730 first-cohort repertoires, as reported in a later analysis.

Study-level findings and limits: Reported results showed that the classifier diagnosed cytomegalovirus status with high specificity and sensitivity. A few of the chains that were CMV-associated were confirmed in vitro to be specific for CMV antigens.

The donors were part of the validation cohort of more than 90 subjects. That cohort was separate from the first cohort, which comprised some 670 subjects. Remarks on this clone: Its matching antigen is unknown.

Sequenced by immunoSEQ multiplex PCR; TCRdb stores in-frame clones only, minus some. The sample contains some 340,000 clones, roughly 87% of which appear only once. Input material: PBMCs. This sequence originates from a woman aged 25 to 39 in good health and CMV-seropositive.

The DNA of the CDR3 is TGTGCCAGCAGCGTAGGTAGCGGGGGGTTTCAAGAGACCCAGTACTTC. Translation gives CASSVGSGGFQETQYF. The chain carries TRBV9 and TRBJ2-5; 10 bases map to TRBD2. This CDR3 spans 16 amino acids. Germline CDR1 and CDR2: SGDLS and YYNGEE. V shed 0 bases and J 2 bases; nucleotides not matched to a gene: 4.